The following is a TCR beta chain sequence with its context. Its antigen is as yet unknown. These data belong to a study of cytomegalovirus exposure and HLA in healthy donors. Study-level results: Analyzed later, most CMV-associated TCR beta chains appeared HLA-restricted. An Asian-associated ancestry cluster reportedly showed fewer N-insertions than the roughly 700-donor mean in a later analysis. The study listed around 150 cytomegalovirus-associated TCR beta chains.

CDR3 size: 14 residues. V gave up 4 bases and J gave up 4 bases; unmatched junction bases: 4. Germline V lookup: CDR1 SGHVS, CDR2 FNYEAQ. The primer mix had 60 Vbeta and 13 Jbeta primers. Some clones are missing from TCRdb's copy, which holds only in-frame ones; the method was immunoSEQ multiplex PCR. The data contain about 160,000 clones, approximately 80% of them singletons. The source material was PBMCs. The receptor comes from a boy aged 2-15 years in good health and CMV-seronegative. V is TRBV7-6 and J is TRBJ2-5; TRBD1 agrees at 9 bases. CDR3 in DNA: TGTGCCAGCAGCTCAACAGGGGGCAGAGAGACCCAGTACTTC. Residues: CASSSTGGRETQYF.